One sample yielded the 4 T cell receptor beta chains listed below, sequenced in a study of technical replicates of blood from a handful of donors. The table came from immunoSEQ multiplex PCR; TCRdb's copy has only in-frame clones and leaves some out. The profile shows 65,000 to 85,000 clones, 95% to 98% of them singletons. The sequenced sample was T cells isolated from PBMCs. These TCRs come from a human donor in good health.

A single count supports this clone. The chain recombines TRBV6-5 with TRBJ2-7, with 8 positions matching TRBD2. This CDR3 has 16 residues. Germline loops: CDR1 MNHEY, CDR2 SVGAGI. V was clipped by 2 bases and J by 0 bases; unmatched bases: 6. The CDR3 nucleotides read TGTGCCAGCAGTTACGGGGTAGCGGGAAGCTCCTACGAGCAGTACTTC. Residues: CASSYGVAGSSYEQYF.

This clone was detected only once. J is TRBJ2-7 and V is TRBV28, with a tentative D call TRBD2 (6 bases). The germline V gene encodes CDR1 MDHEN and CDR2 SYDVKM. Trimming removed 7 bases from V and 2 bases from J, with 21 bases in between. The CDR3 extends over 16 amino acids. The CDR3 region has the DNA TGTGCCAGCACCTCTGCGCACCTTAGCGGTGCCTACGAGCAGTACTTC. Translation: CASTSAHLSGAYEQYF. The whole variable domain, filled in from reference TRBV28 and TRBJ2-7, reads DVKVTQSSRYLVKRTGEKVFLECVQDMDHENMFWYRQDPGLGLRLIYFSYDVKMKEKGDIPEGYSVSREKKERFSLILESASTNQTSMYLCASTSAHLSGAYEQYFGPGTRLTVT.

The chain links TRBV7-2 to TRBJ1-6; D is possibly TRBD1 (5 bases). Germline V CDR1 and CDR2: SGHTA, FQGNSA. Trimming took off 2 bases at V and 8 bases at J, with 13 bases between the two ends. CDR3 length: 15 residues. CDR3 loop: CASSLIVSGDSPLHF. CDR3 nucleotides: TGTGCCAGCAGCTTAATCGTGTCGGGGGATTCACCCCTCCACTTT.

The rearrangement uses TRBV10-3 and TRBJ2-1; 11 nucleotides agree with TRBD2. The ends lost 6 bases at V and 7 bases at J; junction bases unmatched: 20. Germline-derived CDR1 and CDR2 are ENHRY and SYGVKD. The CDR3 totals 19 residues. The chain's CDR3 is CAIRSGSGRVPGFGNEQFF. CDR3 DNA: TGTGCCATCAGGAGTGGTAGCGGGAGGGTTCCGGGATTTGGGAATGAGCAGTTCTTC.